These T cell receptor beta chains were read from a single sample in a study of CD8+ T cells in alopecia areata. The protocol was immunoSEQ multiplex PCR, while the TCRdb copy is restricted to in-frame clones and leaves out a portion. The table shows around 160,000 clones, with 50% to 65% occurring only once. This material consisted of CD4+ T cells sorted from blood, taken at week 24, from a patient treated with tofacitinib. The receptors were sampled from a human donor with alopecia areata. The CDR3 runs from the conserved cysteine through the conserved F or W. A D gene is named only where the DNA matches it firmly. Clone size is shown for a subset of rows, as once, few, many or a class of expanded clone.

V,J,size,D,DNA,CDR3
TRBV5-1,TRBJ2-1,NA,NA,TGCGCCAGCAGCTTGGAACAGAATGAGCAGTTCTTC,CASSLEQNEQFF
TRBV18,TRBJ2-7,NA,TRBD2,TGTGCCAGCGTTGGCGGGGGAATTTACGAGCAGTACTTC,CASVGGGIYEQYF
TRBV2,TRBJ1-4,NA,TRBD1,TGTGCCAGCAGTGAAGCGCCCGCAGGGGGAGGAAAACTGTTTTTT,CASSEAPAGGGKLFF
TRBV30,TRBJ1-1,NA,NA,TGTGCCTGGAGTGTACCAGGTTTCAGTTTTGAAGCTTTCTTT,CAWSVPGFSFEAFF
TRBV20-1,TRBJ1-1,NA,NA,TGCAGTGCTAGTCGCGACACTGAAGCTTTCTTT,CSASRDTEAFF
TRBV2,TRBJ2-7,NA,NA,TGTGCCAGCGGGCCTGTCTGGGAATCCGAGCAGTACTTC,CASGPVWESEQYF
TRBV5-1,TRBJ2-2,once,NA,TGCGCCAGCAGCTTCCGTCGTTTACAGGACACCGGGGAGCTGTTTTTT,CASSFRRLQDTGELFF
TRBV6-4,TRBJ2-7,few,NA,TGTGCCAGCAGTGACTGGTACGAGCAGTACTTC,CASSDWYEQYF
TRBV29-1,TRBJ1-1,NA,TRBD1,TGCAGCGTTGTGGGACAGGTCGCCCTGAACACTGAAGCTTTCTTT,CSVVGQVALNTEAFF
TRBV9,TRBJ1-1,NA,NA,TGTGCCAGCAGCGTCGTTTCGAACACTGAAGCTTTCTTT,CASSVVSNTEAFF
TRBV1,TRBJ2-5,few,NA,TGCACCCCCCAGGTAGGGGGCTCAGAGACCCAGTACTTC,CTPQVGGSETQYF
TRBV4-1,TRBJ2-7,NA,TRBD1,TGCGCCAGCAGCCAAGACTTAGGGACAGGGCTTCACGAGCAGTACTTC,CASSQDLGTGLHEQYF